This T cell receptor beta chain was observed in a study of tumor-infiltrating lymphocytes in oesophageal squamous cell carcinoma. One entry per CDR3 protein results from TCRdb running MiXCR on the PCR reads. The sample includes over 3,500 distinct CDR3 sequences, 11% to 15% seen only once; the top ten take 19%. Trimming shortened V by 6 bases and J by 5 bases, and 16 bases separated the two germline ends. From germline, CDR1 is SQVTM and CDR2 ANQGSEA. The CDR3 sequence is 14 residues long. The chain links TRBV29-1 to TRBJ1-4, with D perhaps matching TRBD1 (6 bases). The source is a male donor with esophageal squamous cell carcinoma. The specimen was esophageal tumor tissue. The CDR3 bases are TGCAGCGTCGCCAAGGGGGGGCGGAATGAAAAACTGTTTTTT. As protein: CSVAKGGRNEKLFF.